These 19 T cell receptor beta chains share one sample of origin, sequenced in a study of T cell repertoires in cytomegalovirus infection. The antigens for these receptors are not known. One entry per CDR3 protein, called by TCRdb with MiXCR from the reads. This table has a few hundred thousand distinct CDR3 sequences, roughly 34% appearing once. The sequences come from cultured PBMCs, collected from culture after CMV antigen stimulation. The receptors derive from a human donor in good health (CMV status not recorded). Some clones in this sample may be carry-over from other donors' samples.

This chain uses TRBV19 with TRBJ2-7; 7 bases align to TRBD2. Germline-derived CDR1 and CDR2 are LNHDA and SQIVND (reference sequence). The V segment lost 8 bases and the J segment 3 bases; nucleotides outside the gene matches: 13. CDR3 size: 15 residues. This chain's CDR3 is CASLGRDGADYEQYF. Written as DNA, the CDR3 is TGTGCCAGTCTAGGGAGGGACGGAGCCGACTACGAGCAGTACTTC.

This clonotype was seen once. The J gene is TRBJ1-2, the V gene TRBV29-1; 9 bases are a match to TRBD1. This CDR3 contains 14 residues. CDR1 SQVTM and CDR2 ANQGSEA come from the germline V gene. The ends lost 7 bases at V and 5 bases at J; junction bases unmatched: 11. The CDR3 coding sequence is TGCAGCGCTCGTTCCGGGACAGGGTCATATGGCTACACCTTC. Its protein is CSARSGTGSYGYTF.

This clonotype showed up just a few times. The chain links TRBV7-6 to TRBJ2-2; 13 nucleotides match TRBD2. Germline V gives CDR1 SGHVS, CDR2 FNYEAQ. Trimming removed 2 bases from V and 6 bases from J; junction bases left unmatched: 6. The CDR3 length is 17 residues. The CDR3 spells CASSLSSGLAGAGELFF. The CDR3 nucleotides are TGTGCCAGCAGCTTATCCTCTGGACTAGCGGGAGCCGGGGAGCTGTTTTTT.

The CDR3 nucleotides read TGTGCCAGCAGCCCGGGGGTCCCAGATACGCAGTATTTT. Amino acid sequence: CASSPGVPDTQYF. This chain uses TRBV7-6 with TRBJ2-3, with D possibly being TRBD2 (6 bases). Per germline, CDR1 SGHVS and CDR2 FNYEAQ. V was cut by 5 bases and J by 4 bases, with 10 bases left in between. The CDR3 runs to 13 residues.

The rearrangement joins TRBV10-3 to TRBJ2-1; TRBD1 matches at 9 bases. The CDR3 is 16 residues long. Germline CDR1 and CDR2: ENHRY and SYGVKD. V lost 6 bases to trimming and J lost 1 base; unmatched junction nucleotides: 7. The CDR3 sequence: CAIRRTGERSYNEQFF. The CDR3 region has the DNA TGTGCCATCAGAAGGACAGGGGAAAGGTCCTACAATGAGCAGTTCTTC.

The chain is built from TRBV5-4 and TRBJ1-1; possibly TRBD1 for D (5 bases). The CDR3 runs 14 residues. V dropped 0 bases and J dropped 10 bases, with 16 bases sitting between them. CDR1 and CDR2 (germline): SGHNT, YYREEE (reference sequence). The CDR3 region has the DNA TGTGCCAGCAGCTTGGGGGGGGTTGGGGATGGAGCTTTCTTT. Residues: CASSLGGVGDGAFF.

This clonotype was counted only a few times. The chain carries TRBV7-9 and TRBJ1-1, with 10 bases that match TRBD1. Germline assignment: CDR1 SEHNR and CDR2 FQNEAQ (reference sequence). V was clipped by 7 bases and J by 2 bases; unmatched bases: 7. The length of the CDR3 is 15 residues. CDR3 DNA sequence: TGTGCCAGCACCCCAGGACAGGGGGTAAACACTGAAGCTTTCTTT. Translating it yields CASTPGQGVNTEAFF.

V gene TRBV10-2 combines with J gene TRBJ1-2, with D unresolved. Germline assignment: CDR1 WSHSY and CDR2 SAAADI. This CDR3 is built from 15 residues. V was shortened by 6 bases and J by 7 bases, with 21 bases between the two germline ends. For the CDR3, the DNA is TGCGCCAGCAGCGAATACCGGGAGACATCTCGTGGCTACACCTTC. This codes for CASSEYRETSRGYTF.

The chain employs TRBV6-1 and TRBJ2-3, with 7 bases identical to TRBD2. CDR3 length equals 16 residues. Per germline, CDR1 MNHNS and CDR2 SASEGT. With 3 bases clipped from V and 6 bases from J, the junction kept 12 bases outside the gene matches. The CDR3 is CASSDRGSRGTDTQYF. The CDR3 DNA reads TGTGCCAGCAGTGACCGAGGATCGCGGGGGACGGATACGCAGTATTTT.

This clonotype was counted between two and nine times. The rearrangement joins TRBV5-1 to TRBJ2-7, with 9 positions matching TRBD1. The germline V gene has CDR1 SGHRS and CDR2 YFSETQ. Trimming cost V 6 bases and J 6 bases; bases outside gene matches: 10. The CDR3 length is 14 residues. In DNA form, the CDR3 reads TGCGCCAGCATCCCCGGGACAGGGTTAAGCGAGCAGTACTTC. This codes for CASIPGTGLSEQYF.

The sample holds a few counts of this clonotype. The chain is built from TRBV20-1 and TRBJ1-4; D not certain. CDR1 is DFQATT and CDR2 is SNEGSKA in the germline V gene (reference sequence). The CDR3 is 12 residues long. Trimming shortened V by 2 bases and J by 4 bases, and 5 bases separated the two germline ends. CDR3 in DNA: TGCAGTGCTAGACGGGGTAATGAAAAACTGTTTTTT. This gives the protein CSARRGNEKLFF.

CDR3 sequence: CASSPPPAVGYTF. In nucleotides, the CDR3 is TGTGCCAGCAGTCCACCACCCGCGGTTGGCTACACCTTC. The V call is TRBV28, the J call TRBJ1-2; no reliable D call. Germline CDR1 reads MDHEN; CDR2 reads SYDVKM. The ends were cut back, 5 bases at V and 7 bases at J, with 14 bases in the middle. The CDR3 is 13 residues long.

This clonotype was seen repeatedly, ten times or more. DNA for the CDR3: TGTGCCAGCAGCTTACAAGGTGGTAGCACTGAAGCTTTCTTT. The encoded protein is CASSLQGGSTEAFF. The chain links TRBV7-2 to TRBJ1-1; D unresolved. In germline, CDR1 is SGHTA, CDR2 FQGNSA. The CDR3 runs to 14 residues. Trimming cost V 2 bases and J 4 bases, with 11 bases left between them. Together with reference TRBV7-2 and TRBJ1-1, the CDR3 gives the full variable domain: GAGVSQSPSNKVTEKGKDVELRCDPISGHTALYWYRQSLGQGLEFLIYFQGNSAPDKSGLPSDRFSAERTGGSVSTLTIQRTQQEDSAVYLCASSLQGGSTEAFFGQGTRLTVV.

V is TRBV4-2 and J is TRBJ2-1, with D perhaps TRBD2 (5 bases). Germline assignment: CDR1 LGHNA and CDR2 YNFKEQ. The CDR3 contains 16 residues. V was cut by 3 bases and J by 6 bases, with 18 bases left in between. The CDR3 loop reads CASSQTSAIRGNEQFF. As DNA, the CDR3 is TGTGCCAGCAGCCAGACGTCAGCGATTCGGGGCAATGAGCAGTTCTTC.

A few counts support this clonotype. The rearrangement joins TRBV11-2 to TRBJ2-1, with a tentative D call TRBD2 (6 bases). CDR1 is SGHAT, CDR2 FQNNGV, per germline. CDR3 length: 15 residues. Between the trimmed V and J ends, which lost 5 bases and 0 bases, there was a span of 11 bases. DNA for the CDR3: TGTGCCAGCAGCGTAACAGCGGGCTCCTACAATGAGCAGTTCTTC. Translated, it gives CASSVTAGSYNEQFF.

A few counts support this clonotype. V is TRBV7-6 and J is TRBJ2-7; D possibly corresponds to TRBD1 (6 bases). Trimming took 5 bases from V and 3 from J, leaving 14 bases between them. Germline values: CDR1 SGHVS, CDR2 FNYEAQ. CDR3 length: 14 residues. This chain's CDR3 is CASSPSDSHYEQYF. CDR3 DNA sequence: TGTGCCAGCAGCCCCTCGGACAGCCACTACGAGCAGTACTTC.

This clonotype was counted a few times. The rearrangement links TRBV10-2 to TRBJ2-3, with a tentative D call TRBD1 (5 bases). Germline CDR1 is WSHSY and CDR2 is SAAADI. This CDR3 spans 12 amino acids. V gave up 8 bases and J gave up 5 bases, with 11 bases separating them. CDR3 in amino acids: CASSLQEDTQYF. In DNA, the CDR3 is TGCGCCAGCTCCTTACAGGAAGATACGCAGTATTTT.

J is TRBJ1-2 and V is TRBV5-1; D perhaps matches TRBD1 (5 bases). Germline V gene lookup returns CDR1 SGHRS and CDR2 YFSETQ. Trimming removed 4 bases from V and 4 bases from J, with 17 bases in between. The CDR3 covers 15 residues. The CDR3 spells CASSLTGGVGYGYTF. For the CDR3, the DNA is TGCGCCAGCAGCCTCACAGGAGGTGTAGGCTATGGCTACACCTTC.

The sample holds many counts of this clonotype. The chain has TRBV19 and TRBJ2-1; tentative D call: TRBD2 (5 bases). V gave up 8 bases and J gave up 10 bases, with 15 bases separating them. Germline CDR1 reads LNHDA; CDR2 reads SQIVND (reference sequence). This CDR3 comprises 12 residues. CDR3 sequence (DNA): TGTGCCAGTTCCGAGGGCCACGAGGAGCAGTTCTTC. Translation gives CASSEGHEEQFF.